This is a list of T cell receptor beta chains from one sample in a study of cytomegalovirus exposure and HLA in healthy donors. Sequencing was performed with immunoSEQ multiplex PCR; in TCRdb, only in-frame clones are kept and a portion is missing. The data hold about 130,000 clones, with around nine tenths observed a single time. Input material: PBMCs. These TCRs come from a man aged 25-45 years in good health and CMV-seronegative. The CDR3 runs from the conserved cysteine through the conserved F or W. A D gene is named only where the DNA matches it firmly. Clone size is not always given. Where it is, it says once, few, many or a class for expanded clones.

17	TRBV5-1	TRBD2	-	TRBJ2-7	CASSWSTSGGASYEQYF	TGCGCCAGCAGTTGGTCCACTAGCGGGGGGGCCTCCTACGAGCAGTACTTC
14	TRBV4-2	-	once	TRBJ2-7	CASSLLGGAHEQYF	TGTGCCAGCAGCCTCCTAGGGGGGGCACACGAGCAGTACTTC
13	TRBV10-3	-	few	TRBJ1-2	CAISEGQGYGYTF	TGTGCCATCAGTGAAGGCCAGGGATATGGCTACACCTTC
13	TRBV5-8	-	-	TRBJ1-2	CASSFRTVYGYTF	TGTGCCAGCAGCTTCAGGACAGTCTATGGCTACACCTTC
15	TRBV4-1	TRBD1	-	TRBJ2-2	CASRPTGGYTGELFF	TGCGCCAGCCGCCCGACAGGGGGGTACACCGGGGAGCTGTTTTTT
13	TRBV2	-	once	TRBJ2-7	CASIRGSSYEQYF	TGTGCCAGCATCCGGGGAAGCTCCTACGAGCAGTACTTC
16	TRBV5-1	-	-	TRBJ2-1	CASSLAYGAGNNEQFF	TGCGCCAGCAGCTTGGCCTATGGTGCGGGGAACAATGAGCAGTTCTTC
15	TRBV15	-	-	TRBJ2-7	CATSRGLTDSYEQYF	TGTGCCACCAGCAGAGGCCTAACAGACTCCTACGAGCAGTACTTC
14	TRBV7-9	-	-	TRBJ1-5	CASSPGGGNQPQHF	TGTGCCAGCAGCCCCGGCGGGGGGAATCAGCCCCAGCATTTT
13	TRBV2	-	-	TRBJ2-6	CASAGSGANVLTF	TGTGCCAGCGCAGGCTCTGGGGCCAACGTCCTGACTTTC
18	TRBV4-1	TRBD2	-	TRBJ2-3	CASSQGLTGTSTTDTQYF	TGCGCCAGCAGCCAAGGACTTACCGGGACTAGCACAACAGATACGCAGTATTTT
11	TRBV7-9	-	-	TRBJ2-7	CASSYGWEQYF	TGTGCCAGCAGCTACGGGTGGGAGCAGTACTTC
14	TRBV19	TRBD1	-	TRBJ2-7	CASSADRGLYEQYF	TGTGCCAGTAGTGCGGACAGGGGGCTGTACGAGCAGTACTTC
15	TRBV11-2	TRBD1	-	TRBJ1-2	CASSPGTGHGYGYTF	TGTGCCAGCAGCCCCGGGACAGGGCATGGCTATGGCTACACCTTC
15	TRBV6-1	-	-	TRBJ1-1	CASSESTGKGTEAFF	TGTGCCAGCAGTGAATCCACAGGGAAGGGAACTGAAGCTTTCTTT
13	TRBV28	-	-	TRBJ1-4	CASSLTLWEKLFF	TGTGCCAGCAGTTTAACTTTATGGGAAAAACTGTTTTTT
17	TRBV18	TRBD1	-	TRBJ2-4	CASSPREQGAIGNIQYF	TGTGCCAGCTCACCAAGGGAACAGGGGGCTATTGGGAACATTCAGTACTTC
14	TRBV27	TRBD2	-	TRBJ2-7	CASTPGLGIYEQYF	TGTGCCAGCACTCCGGGACTAGGGATCTACGAGCAGTACTTC
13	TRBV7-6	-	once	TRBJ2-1	CASSKTGYGEQFF	TGTGCCAGCAGCAAAACAGGTTATGGGGAGCAGTTCTTC
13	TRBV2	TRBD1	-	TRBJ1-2	CASRGDSTYGYTF	TGTGCCAGCAGGGGGGACAGTACGTATGGCTACACCTTC
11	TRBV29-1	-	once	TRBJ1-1	CSVRQGTEAFF	TGCAGCGTTCGTCAGGGAACTGAAGCTTTCTTT
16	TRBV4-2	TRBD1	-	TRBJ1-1	CASSQVWDSRNTEAFF	TGTGCCAGCAGCCAAGTATGGGACAGCCGGAACACTGAAGCTTTCTTT
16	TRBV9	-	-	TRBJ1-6	CASSAWMGAQRSPLHF	TGTGCCAGCAGCGCCTGGATGGGGGCACAACGATCACCCCTCCACTTT
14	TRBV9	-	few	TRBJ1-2	CASSAAVDRGGYTF	TGTGCCAGCAGCGCTGCGGTAGATCGGGGTGGCTACACCTTC
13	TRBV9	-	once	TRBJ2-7	CASSVGSNYEQYF	TGTGCCAGCAGCGTAGGGAGCAACTACGAGCAGTACTTC
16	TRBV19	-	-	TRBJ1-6	CASSMSVGGHNSPLHF	TGTGCCAGTAGTATGTCAGTCGGAGGTCATAATTCACCCCTCCACTTT
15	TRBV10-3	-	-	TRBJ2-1	CAISARRLVRNEQFF	TGTGCCATCAGTGCTAGGAGACTAGTGCGCAATGAGCAGTTCTTC
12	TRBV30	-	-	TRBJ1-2	CAWKRQNYGYTF	TGTGCCTGGAAGCGACAGAACTATGGCTACACCTTC
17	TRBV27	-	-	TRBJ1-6	CASSSDPPQGGNSPLHF	TGTGCCAGCAGTTCCGACCCCCCCCAGGGCGGCAATTCACCCCTCCACTTT
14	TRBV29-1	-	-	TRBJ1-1	CSVEFGGRGTEAFF	TGCAGCGTTGAATTCGGGGGGCGTGGCACTGAAGCTTTCTTT
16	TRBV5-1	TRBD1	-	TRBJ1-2	CASSIRPTGELFGHTF	TGCGCCAGCAGCATAAGACCCACAGGGGAACTTTTTGGCCACACCTTC
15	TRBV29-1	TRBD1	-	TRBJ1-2	CSVEAQGGTIGGYTF	TGCAGCGTTGAGGCACAGGGGGGTACTATCGGTGGCTACACCTTC
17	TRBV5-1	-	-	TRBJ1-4	CASSLRPHEATNEKLFF	TGCGCCAGCAGCTTGAGGCCTCACGAGGCTACTAATGAAAAACTGTTTTTT
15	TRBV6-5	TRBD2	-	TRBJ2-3	CASSYSGGGVDTQYF	TGTGCCAGCAGTTACTCCGGCGGGGGGGTAGATACGCAGTATTTT
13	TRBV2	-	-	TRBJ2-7	CASSGQGTYEQYF	TGTGCCAGCAGTGGGCAGGGGACCTACGAGCAGTACTTC
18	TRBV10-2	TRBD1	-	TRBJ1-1	CASSTDRATIRMNTEAFF	TGCGCCAGCAGTACAGACAGGGCCACCATCCGGATGAACACTGAAGCTTTCTTT
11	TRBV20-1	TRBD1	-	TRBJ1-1	CSATGQGKAFF	TGCAGTGCGACAGGACAGGGCAAAGCTTTCTTT
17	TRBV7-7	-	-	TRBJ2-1	CASSQDGGTGSYNEQFF	TGTGCCAGCAGCCAGGATGGGGGGACCGGATCCTACAATGAGCAGTTCTTC
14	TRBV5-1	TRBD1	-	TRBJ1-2	CASSYLQGWYGYTF	TGCGCCAGCAGCTACCTACAGGGGTGGTATGGCTACACCTTC
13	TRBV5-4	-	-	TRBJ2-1	CASREGSGNEQFF	TGTGCCAGCAGGGAGGGATCCGGCAATGAGCAGTTCTTC
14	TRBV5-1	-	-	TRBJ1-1	CASSPGSMNTEAFF	TGCGCCAGCAGCCCCGGGAGCATGAACACTGAAGCTTTCTTT
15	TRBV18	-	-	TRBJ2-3	CASSPPNLGTDTQYF	TGTGCCAGCTCACCACCGAATTTAGGCACAGATACGCAGTATTTT
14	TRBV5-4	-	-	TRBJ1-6	CASSFDSYNSPLHF	TGTGCCAGCAGCTTTGACAGCTATAATTCACCCCTCCACTTT
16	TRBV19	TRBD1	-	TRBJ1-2	CASSLRTGPTNYGYTF	TGTGCCAGTAGTCTTCGGACAGGGCCAACTAACTATGGCTACACCTTC
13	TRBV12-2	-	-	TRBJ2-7	CASRLGRRGEQYF	TGTGCAAGTCGCTTAGGTCGCCGGGGCGAGCAGTACTTC
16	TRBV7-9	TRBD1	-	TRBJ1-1	CASSLVGRQGGTEAFF	TGTGCCAGCAGCTTAGTAGGGCGACAGGGTGGCACTGAAGCTTTCTTT
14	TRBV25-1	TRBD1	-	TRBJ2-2	CATGGDSYTGELFF	TGTGCCACCGGTGGGGACAGCTACACCGGGGAGCTGTTTTTT
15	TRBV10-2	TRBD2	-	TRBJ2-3	CASMSTSIRTDTQYF	TGCGCCAGCATGTCGACTAGCATCCGCACAGATACGCAGTATTTT
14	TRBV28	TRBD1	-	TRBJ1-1	CASRLDRTNTEAFF	TGTGCCAGCAGATTGGACAGGACGAACACTGAAGCTTTCTTT
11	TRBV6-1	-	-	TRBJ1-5	CASNSNQPQHF	TGTGCCAGTAATAGCAATCAGCCCCAGCATTTT
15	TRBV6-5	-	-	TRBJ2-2	CASSKTTANTGELFF	TGTGCCAGCAGTAAGACAACGGCGAACACCGGGGAGCTGTTTTTT
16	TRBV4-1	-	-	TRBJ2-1	CASSQVNRVGYNEQFF	TGCGCCAGCAGCCAAGTCAACAGGGTGGGTTACAATGAGCAGTTCTTC
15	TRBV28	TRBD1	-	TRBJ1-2	CASSPRTGVNYGYTF	TGTGCCAGCAGTCCCCGGACAGGGGTGAACTATGGCTACACCTTC
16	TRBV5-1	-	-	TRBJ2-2	CASSFLQGWDTGELFF	TGCGCCAGCAGCTTCTTACAGGGCTGGGACACCGGGGAGCTGTTTTTT
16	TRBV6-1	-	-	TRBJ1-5	CASSAETAYSNQPQHF	TGTGCCAGCAGTGCCGAGACAGCCTATAGCAATCAGCCCCAGCATTTT
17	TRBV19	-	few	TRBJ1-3	CASSGVNRAPSGNTIYF	TGTGCCAGTAGTGGCGTGAACAGGGCCCCCTCTGGAAACACCATATATTTT